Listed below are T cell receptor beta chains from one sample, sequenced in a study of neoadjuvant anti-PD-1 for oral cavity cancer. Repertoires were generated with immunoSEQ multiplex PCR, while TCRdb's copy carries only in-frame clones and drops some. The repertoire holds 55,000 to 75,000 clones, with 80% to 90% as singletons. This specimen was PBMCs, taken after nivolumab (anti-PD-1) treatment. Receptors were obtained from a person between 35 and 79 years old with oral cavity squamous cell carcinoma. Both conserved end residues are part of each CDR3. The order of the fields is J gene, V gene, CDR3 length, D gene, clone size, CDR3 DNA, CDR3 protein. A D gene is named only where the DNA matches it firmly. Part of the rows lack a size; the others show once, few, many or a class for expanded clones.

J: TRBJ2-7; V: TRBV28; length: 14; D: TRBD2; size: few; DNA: TGTGCCAGCATATTAGCGGGAGACTATTACGAGCAGTACTTC; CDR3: CASILAGDYYEQYF
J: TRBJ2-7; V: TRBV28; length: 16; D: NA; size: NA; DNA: TGTGCCAGCAGTACCACCCGTTTTCGGGGGTCCTACGAGCAGTACTTC; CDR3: CASSTTRFRGSYEQYF
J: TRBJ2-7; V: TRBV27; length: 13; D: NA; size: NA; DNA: TGTGCCAGCAGTCGGGACCATGCCTACGAGCAGTACTTC; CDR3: CASSRDHAYEQYF
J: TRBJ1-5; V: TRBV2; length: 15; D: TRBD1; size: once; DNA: TGTGCCAGCAAAGACAGGGGCTTGAGCAATCAGCCCCAGCATTTT; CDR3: CASKDRGLSNQPQHF
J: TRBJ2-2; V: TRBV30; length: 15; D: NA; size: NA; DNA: TGTGCCTGGAGTGTAACCAGCGAGAACACCGGGGAGCTGTTTTTT; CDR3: CAWSVTSENTGELFF
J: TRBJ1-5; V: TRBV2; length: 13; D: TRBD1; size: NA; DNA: TGTGCCAGCCGGGACAGGGAGGATCAGCCCCAGCATTTT; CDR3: CASRDREDQPQHF
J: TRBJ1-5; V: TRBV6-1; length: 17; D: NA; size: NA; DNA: TGTGCCAGCAGTGAAAGCTGGACGGCTTTGTTCAATCAGCCCCAGCATTTT; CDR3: CASSESWTALFNQPQHF
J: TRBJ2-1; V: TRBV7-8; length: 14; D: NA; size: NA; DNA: TGTGCCAGCAGCAGGCCAGGCAGGGGCAATGAGCAGTTCTTC; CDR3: CASSRPGRGNEQFF
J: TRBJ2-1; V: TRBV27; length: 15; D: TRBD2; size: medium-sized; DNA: TGTGCCAGCAGCACATATAGCGGGAGTGGCAATGAGCAGTTCTTC; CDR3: CASSTYSGSGNEQFF
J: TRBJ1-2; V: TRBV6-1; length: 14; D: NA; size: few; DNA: TGTGCCAGCAGTGAAGGGGGCGTTGACTATGGCTACACCTTC; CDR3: CASSEGGVDYGYTF
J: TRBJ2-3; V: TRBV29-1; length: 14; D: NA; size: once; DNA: TGCAGCGTCGATAGACAGGAGCGCACAGATACGCAGTATTTT; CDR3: CSVDRQERTDTQYF
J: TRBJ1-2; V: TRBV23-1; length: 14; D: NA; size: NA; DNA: TGCGCCAGCAGTCAATCCAGGACTAACTATGGCTACACCTTC; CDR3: CASSQSRTNYGYTF
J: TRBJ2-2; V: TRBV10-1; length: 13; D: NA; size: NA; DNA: TGCGCCAGCAGTGGTAGACAGCTCGGGGAGCTGTTTTTT; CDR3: CASSGRQLGELFF
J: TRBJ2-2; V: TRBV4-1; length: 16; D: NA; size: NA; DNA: TGCGCCAGCAGCCAAGCCGGCGGGTCGAACACCGGGGAGCTGTTTTTT; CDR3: CASSQAGGSNTGELFF
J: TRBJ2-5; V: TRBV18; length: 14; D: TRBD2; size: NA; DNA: TGTGCCAGCCACGCTAGCGGGGGTCAAGAGACCCAGTACTTC; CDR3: CASHASGGQETQYF
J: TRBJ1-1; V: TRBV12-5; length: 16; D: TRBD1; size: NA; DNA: TGTGCTAGTGGATTCCTACAGGGGGCCCTGAACACTGAAGCTTTCTTT; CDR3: CASGFLQGALNTEAFF
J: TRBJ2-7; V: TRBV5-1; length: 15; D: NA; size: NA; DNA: TGCGCCAGCAGCTTGGCGGCCAATAGGGGCTACGAGCAGTACTTC; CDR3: CASSLAANRGYEQYF
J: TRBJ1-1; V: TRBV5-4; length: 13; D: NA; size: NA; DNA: TGTGCCAGCAGCTTGGTTGGGGGGGCCGAAGCTTTCTTT; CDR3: CASSLVGGAEAFF
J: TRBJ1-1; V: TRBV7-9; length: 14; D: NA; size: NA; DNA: TGTGCCAGCAGCCACAGGGAGGTGAACACTGAAGCTTTCTTT; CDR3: CASSHREVNTEAFF
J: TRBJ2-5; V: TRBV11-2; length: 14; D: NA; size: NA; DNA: TGTGCCAGCAGCTTAGGTGGCACCCTGGGGACCCAGTACTTC; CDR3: CASSLGGTLGTQYF
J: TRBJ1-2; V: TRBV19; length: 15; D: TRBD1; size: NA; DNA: TGTGCCAGTAGTATAGTTCCAGGGGGGGACTATGGCTACACCTTC; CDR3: CASSIVPGGDYGYTF
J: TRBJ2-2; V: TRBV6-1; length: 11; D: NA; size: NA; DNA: TGTGCCATCACTGTGGCCGGGGAGCTGTTTTTT; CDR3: CAITVAGELFF
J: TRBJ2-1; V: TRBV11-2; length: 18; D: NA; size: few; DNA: TGTGCCAGCAGCACCCTGGACCCTGGCCGGGAGTGGTTCAATGAGCAGTTCTTC; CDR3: CASSTLDPGREWFNEQFF
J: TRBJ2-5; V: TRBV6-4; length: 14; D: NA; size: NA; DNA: TGTGCCAGCAGTGGGGAACGGGGGCTGGAGACCCAGTACTTC; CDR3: CASSGERGLETQYF
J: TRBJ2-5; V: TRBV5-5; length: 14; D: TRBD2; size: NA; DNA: TGTGCCAGCAGCCGGGGACTAGCGGAAGAGACCCAGTACTTC; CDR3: CASSRGLAEETQYF
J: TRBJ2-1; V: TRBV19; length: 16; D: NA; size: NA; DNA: TGTGCCAGTAGTATAGATAGCGGCAGGGTTCGCAATGAGCAGTTCTTC; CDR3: CASSIDSGRVRNEQFF
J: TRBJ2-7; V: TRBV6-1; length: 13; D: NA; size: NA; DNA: TGTGCCAGCAGCTTACAGGGAATGGCCGAGCAGTACTTC; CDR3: CASSLQGMAEQYF